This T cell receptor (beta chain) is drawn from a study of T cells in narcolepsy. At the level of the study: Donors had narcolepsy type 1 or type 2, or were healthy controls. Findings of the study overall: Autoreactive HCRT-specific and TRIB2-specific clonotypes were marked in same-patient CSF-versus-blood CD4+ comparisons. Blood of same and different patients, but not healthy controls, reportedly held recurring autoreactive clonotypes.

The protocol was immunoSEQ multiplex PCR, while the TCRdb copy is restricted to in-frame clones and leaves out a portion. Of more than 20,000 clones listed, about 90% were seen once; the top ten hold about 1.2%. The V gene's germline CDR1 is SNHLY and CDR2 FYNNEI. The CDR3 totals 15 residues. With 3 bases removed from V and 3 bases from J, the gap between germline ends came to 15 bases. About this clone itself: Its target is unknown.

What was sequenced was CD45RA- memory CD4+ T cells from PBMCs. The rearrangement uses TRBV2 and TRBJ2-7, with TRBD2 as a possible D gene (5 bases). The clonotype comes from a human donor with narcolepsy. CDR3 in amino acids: CASSDSGKGNYEQYF. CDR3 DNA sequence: TGTGCCAGCAGTGATTCGGGGAAAGGAAACTACGAGCAGTACTTC. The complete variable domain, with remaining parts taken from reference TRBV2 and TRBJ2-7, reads EPEVTQTPSHQVTQMGQEVILRCVPISNHLYFYWYRQILGQKVEFLVSFYNNEISEKSEIFDDQFSVERPDGSNFTLKIRSTKLEDSAMYFCASSDSGKGNYEQYFGPGTRLTVT.